This TCR beta chain derives from a study of control samples from healthy donors and cancer patients. The data were produced by immunoSEQ multiplex PCR, yet TCRdb's version contains in-frame clones alone and is incomplete. The sample lists some 18,000 clones; roughly 84% were seen once. The CDR3 spans 18 residues. Per germline, CDR1 MNHEY and CDR2 SVGEGT. V gave up 6 bases and J gave up 3 bases; unmatched junction bases: 15. This clonotype originated in a woman between 70 and 85 years old with lung cancer. The gene calls are TRBV6-2 or TRBV6-3 and TRBJ2-2, with 8 bases that match TRBD1. What was sequenced was PBMCs. In nucleotides, the CDR3 is TGTGCCAGCAGCTCTAAAGGTGGCAGGGGGCCGGACACCGGGGAGCTGTTTTTT. This gives the protein CASSSKGGRGPDTGELFF.